This entry describes one TCR beta chain. What it binds is not known. The data originate from a study of T cell responses to AZD1222 COVID-19 vaccine. Overall study: Recipients boosted at about 4 weeks or about 12 weeks are pooled. Study-level points and caveats: Baseline testing showed seropositivity in only six or seven AZD1222 recipients. Females outnumbered males among donors, who were mostly white British; clonal diversity was possibly underestimated.

Repertoires were generated with immunoSEQ multiplex PCR, while TCRdb's copy carries only in-frame clones and drops some. Counted here are 150,000 or so clones, roughly 90% occurring once; the ten biggest clones make up 18%. The CDR3 extends over 15 amino acids. V was shortened by 0 bases and J by 2 bases, with 11 bases between the two germline ends. The germline V gene encodes CDR1 LGHDT and CDR2 YNNKEL (reference sequence). This receptor was taken from an adult in good health. V and J are TRBV3-1 (or the pseudogene TRBV3-2) and TRBJ2-7; D gene uncertain. The sample here was peripheral blood, taken on day 0 of AZD1222 vaccination. As DNA, the CDR3 is TGTGCCAGCAGCCAAGATTTAATGGCAGCCTACGAGCAGTACTTC. Its protein is CASSQDLMAAYEQYF.